This T cell receptor (beta chain) was identified in a study of T-cell memory formation after mild COVID-19. Study as a whole: Each donor largely had its own TCR clusters.

General study findings and limits: Day 15 to 85 contracting clones showed balanced CD4/CD8; later expanders leaned CD4+. In pre-infection memory, a portion of responding clones appeared, which suggested that cross-reactive memory joined.

A remark on this clonotype: What it binds is not known.

Employing constant-segment primers, 5'RACE generated TCR alpha and TCR beta cDNA libraries bearing sample barcodes and UMIs. A single record per CDR3 protein comes from TCRdb applying MiXCR to the 5' RACE reads. The table has hundreds of thousands of distinct CDR3 sequences, roughly 13% seen once. The V and J ends lost 6 bases and 4 bases respectively, with 12 bases between them. The CDR3 has 13 amino acids. The germline gives CDR1 MNHEY, CDR2 SVGEGT. Sequenced input: PBMCs or a T cell subset sorted from them (not recorded which). The rearrangement joins TRBV6-2 or TRBV6-3 to TRBJ1-2; no definite D call. This TCR was sampled from a man younger than 35 who had mild COVID-19 (a few samples of this study predate the infection). Cell type and time point are not known. The CDR3 reads CASSRTAVYGYTF. CDR3 DNA: TGTGCCAGCAGCCGGACCGCTGTCTATGGCTACACCTTC.